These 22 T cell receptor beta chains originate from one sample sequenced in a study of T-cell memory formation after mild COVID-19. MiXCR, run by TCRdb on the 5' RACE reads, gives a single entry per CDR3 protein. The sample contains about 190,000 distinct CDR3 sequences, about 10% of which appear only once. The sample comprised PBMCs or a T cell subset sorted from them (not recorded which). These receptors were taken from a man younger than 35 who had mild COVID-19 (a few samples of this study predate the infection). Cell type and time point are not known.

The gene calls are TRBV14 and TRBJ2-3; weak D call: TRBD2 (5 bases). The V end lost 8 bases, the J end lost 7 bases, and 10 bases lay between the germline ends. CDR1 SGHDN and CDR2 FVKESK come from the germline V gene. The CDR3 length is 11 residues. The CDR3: CASSGGYTQYF. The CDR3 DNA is TGTGCCAGCTCCGGAGGTTATACGCAGTATTTT.

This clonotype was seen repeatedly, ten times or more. The CDR3 DNA follows: TGCGCCAGCAGTCGGTTTGTGGAACAAAGCAATCAGCCCCAGCATTTT. As protein: CASSRFVEQSNQPQHF. This sequence joins TRBV23-1 and TRBJ1-5; D remains ambiguous. TRBV23-1 is assigned to the ORF class and has an uncertain function. V gave up 4 bases and J gave up 1 base, with 14 bases separating them. The CDR3 loop spans 16 amino acids.

CDR3 residues: CASSNNRDAYGYTF. The CDR3 DNA reads TGTGCCAGCTCGAATAACAGGGACGCCTATGGCTACACCTTC. V usage is TRBV18 and J usage is TRBJ1-2; D may be TRBD1 (6 bases). The CDR3 has 14 amino acids. The V end was cut by 6 bases, the J end by 4 bases, with 15 bases between. Germline lookup yields CDR1 KGHSH and CDR2 LQKENI. The whole variable domain, remainder taken from reference TRBV18 and TRBJ1-2, is NAGVMQNPRHLVRRRGQEARLRCSPMKGHSHVYWYRQLPEEGLKFMVYLQKENIIDESGMPKERFSAEFPKEGPSILRIQQVVRGDSAAYFCASSNNRDAYGYTFGSGTRLTVV.

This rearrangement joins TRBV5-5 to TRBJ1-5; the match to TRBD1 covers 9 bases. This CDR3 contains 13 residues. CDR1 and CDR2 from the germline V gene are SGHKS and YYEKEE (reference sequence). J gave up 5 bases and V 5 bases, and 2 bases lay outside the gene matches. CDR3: CASRRTGDQPQHF. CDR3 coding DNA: TGTGCCAGCAGGAGGACAGGGGATCAGCCCCAGCATTTT. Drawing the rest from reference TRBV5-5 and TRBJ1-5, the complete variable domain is DAGVTQSPTHLIKTRGQQVTLRCSPISGHKSVSWYQQVLGQGPQFIFQYYEKEERGRGNFPDRFSARQFPNYSSELNVNALLLGDSALYLCASRRTGDQPQHFGDGTRLSIL.

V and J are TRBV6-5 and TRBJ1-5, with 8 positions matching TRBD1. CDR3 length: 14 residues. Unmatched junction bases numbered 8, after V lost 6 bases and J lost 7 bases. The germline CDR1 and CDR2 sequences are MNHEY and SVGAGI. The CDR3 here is CASSSDRGGQPQHF. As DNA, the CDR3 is TGTGCCAGCAGCTCCGACAGGGGAGGACAGCCCCAGCATTTT.

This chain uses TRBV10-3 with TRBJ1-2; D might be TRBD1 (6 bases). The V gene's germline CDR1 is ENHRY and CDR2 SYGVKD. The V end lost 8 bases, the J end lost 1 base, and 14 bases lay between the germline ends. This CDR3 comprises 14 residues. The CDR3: CAILHPDSNYGYTF. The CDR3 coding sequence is TGTGCCATCCTTCACCCGGACAGTAACTATGGCTACACCTTC.

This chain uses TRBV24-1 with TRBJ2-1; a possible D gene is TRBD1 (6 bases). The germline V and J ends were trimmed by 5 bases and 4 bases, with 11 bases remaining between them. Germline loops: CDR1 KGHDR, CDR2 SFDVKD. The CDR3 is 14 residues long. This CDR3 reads CATSGAGVYNEQFF. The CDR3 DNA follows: TGTGCCACCAGTGGGGCAGGGGTTTACAATGAGCAGTTCTTC.

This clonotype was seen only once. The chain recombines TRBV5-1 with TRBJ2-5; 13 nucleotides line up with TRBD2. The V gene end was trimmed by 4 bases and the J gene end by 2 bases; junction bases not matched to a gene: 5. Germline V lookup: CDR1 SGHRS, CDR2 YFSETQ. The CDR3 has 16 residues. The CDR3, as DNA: TGCGCCAGCAGCCCCGGACTAGCGGGGGTTCAAGAGACCCAGTACTTC. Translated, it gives CASSPGLAGVQETQYF.

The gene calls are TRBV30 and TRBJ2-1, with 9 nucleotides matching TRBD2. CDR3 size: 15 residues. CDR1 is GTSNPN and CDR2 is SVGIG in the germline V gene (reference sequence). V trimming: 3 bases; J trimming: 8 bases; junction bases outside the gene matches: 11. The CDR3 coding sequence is TGTGCCTGGAGGACGAGGCGGGAGGGAAGGTATGAGCAGTTCTTC. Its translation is CAWRTRREGRYEQFF.

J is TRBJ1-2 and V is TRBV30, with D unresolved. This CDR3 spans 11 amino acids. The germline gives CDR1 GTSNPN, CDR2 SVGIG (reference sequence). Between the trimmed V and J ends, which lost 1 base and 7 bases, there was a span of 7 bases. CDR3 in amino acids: CAWSGWVGYTF. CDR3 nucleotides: TGTGCCTGGAGTGGCTGGGTTGGCTACACCTTC.

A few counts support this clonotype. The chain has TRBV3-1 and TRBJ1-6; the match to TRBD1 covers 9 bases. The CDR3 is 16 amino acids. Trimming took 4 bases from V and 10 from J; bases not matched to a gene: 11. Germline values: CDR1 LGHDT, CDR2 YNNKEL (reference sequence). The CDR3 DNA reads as TGTGCCAGCAGCCGACGAGGACAGGGGATTGAATCACCCCTCCACTTT. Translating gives CASSRRGQGIESPLHF.

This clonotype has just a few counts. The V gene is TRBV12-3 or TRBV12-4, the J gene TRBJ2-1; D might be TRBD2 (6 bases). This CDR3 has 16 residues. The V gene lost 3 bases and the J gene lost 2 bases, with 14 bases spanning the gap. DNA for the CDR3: TGTGCCAGCAGTTTTTTACTAGCAGGAGCCTACAATGAGCAGTTCTTC. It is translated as CASSFLLAGAYNEQFF.

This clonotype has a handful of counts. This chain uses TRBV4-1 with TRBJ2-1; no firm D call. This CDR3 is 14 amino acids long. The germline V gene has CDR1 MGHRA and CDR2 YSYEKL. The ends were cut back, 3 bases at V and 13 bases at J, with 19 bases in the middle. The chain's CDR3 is CASSHPRSGPVQFF. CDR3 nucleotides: TGCGCCAGCAGCCACCCGCGGAGTGGTCCCGTACAGTTCTTC.

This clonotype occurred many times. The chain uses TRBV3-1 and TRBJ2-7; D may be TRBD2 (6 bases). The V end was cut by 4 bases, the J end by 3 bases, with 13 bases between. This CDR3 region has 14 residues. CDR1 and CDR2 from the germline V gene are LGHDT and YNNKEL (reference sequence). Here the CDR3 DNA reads TGTGCCAGCAGCCCAGGGACTGGACTCTACGAGCAGTACGTC. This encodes CASSPGTGLYEQYV.

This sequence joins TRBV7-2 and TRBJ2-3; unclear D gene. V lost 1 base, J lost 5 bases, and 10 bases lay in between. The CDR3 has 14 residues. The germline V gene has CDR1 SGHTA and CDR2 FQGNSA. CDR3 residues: CASSLGGRRDTQYF. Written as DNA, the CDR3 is TGTGCCAGCAGCTTAGGGGGAAGAAGAGATACGCAGTATTTT.

The chain's CDR3 is CASSQDLGPHNEQFF. DNA of the CDR3: TGTGCCAGCAGCCAAGATTTAGGACCACACAATGAGCAGTTCTTC. The chain links TRBV3-1 to TRBJ2-1; no definite D call. The germline V and J ends were trimmed by 0 bases and 5 bases, with 11 bases remaining between them. CDR3 length equals 15 residues. CDR1 and CDR2 from the germline V gene are LGHDT and YNNKEL (reference sequence).

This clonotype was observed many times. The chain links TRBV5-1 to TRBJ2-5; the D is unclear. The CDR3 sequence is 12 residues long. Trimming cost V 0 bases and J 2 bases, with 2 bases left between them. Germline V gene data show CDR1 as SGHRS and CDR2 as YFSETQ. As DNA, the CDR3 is TGCGCCAGCAGCTTGGGACAAGAGACCCAGTACTTC. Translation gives CASSLGQETQYF.

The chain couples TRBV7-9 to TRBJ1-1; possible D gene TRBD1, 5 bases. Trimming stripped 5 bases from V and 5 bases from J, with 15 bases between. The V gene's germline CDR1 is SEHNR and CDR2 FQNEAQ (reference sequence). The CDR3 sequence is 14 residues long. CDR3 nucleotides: TGTGCCAGCAGCCCCCAGGGAAGCGGGACTGAAGCTTTCTTT. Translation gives CASSPQGSGTEAFF. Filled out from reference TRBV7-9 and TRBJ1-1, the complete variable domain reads DTGVSQNPRHKITKRGQNVTFRCDPISEHNRLYWYRQTLGQGPEFLTYFQNEAQLEKSRLLSDRFSAERPKGSFSTLEIQRTEQGDSAMYLCASSPQGSGTEAFFGQGTRLTVV.

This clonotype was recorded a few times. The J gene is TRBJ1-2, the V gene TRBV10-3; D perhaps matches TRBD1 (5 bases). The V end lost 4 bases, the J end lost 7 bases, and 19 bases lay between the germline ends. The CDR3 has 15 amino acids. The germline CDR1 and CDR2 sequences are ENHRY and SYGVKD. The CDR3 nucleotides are TGTGCCATCAGTGGGTCCTTCGGGCGGGGCTCTGGCTACACCTTC. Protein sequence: CAISGSFGRGSGYTF.

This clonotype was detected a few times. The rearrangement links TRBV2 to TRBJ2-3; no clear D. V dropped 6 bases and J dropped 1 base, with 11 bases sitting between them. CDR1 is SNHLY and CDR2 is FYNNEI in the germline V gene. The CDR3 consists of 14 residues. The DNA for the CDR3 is TGTGCCAGCAGACCTGACCCTGGCACAGATACGCAGTATTTT. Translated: CASRPDPGTDTQYF.

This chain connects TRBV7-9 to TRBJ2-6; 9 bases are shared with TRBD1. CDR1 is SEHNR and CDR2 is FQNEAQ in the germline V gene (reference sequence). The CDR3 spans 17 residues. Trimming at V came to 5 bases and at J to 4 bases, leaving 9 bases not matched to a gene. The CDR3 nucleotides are TGTGCCAGCAGCCGACACAGGGGGCGGCTCGGGGCCAACGTCCTGACTTTC. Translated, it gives CASSRHRGRLGANVLTF. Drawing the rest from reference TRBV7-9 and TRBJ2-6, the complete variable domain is DTGVSQNPRHKITKRGQNVTFRCDPISEHNRLYWYRQTLGQGPEFLTYFQNEAQLEKSRLLSDRFSAERPKGSFSTLEIQRTEQGDSAMYLCASSRHRGRLGANVLTFGAGSRLTVL.

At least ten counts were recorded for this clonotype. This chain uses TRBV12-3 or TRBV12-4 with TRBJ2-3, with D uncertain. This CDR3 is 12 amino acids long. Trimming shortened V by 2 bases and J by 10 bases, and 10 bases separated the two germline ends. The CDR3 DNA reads TGTGCCAGCAGTTTACCCCCCAGGCCGCAGTATTTT. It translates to CASSLPPRPQYF.